The clone carrying this T cell receptor (beta chain) occurred a few times. As yet, its antigen is unknown. Since all of the isolated RNA was reverse transcribed, expressed TCRB transcripts were what got sequenced. Sequencing used immunoSEQ multiplex PCR; TCRdb keeps in-frame clones, though not all of them. The sample has 300,000 to 400,000 clones, roughly 8.8% seen once. This specimen comes from a study of beta chain features in type 1 diabetes. Purity of each sorted population was above 95%. The study's findings and limits: TCRB CDR3s from Type 1 diabetes patients were moderately but significantly shorter in all four CD4+ subsets. The naive, central memory and Treg TCRB repertoires looked more alike in patients than they did in healthy donors.

V lost 5 bases, J lost 6 bases, and 14 bases lay in between. CDR1 is SGHVS and CDR2 is FQNEAQ in the germline V gene. The CDR3 covers 13 residues. Sequenced: central memory CD4+ T cells from blood. The clonotype originates from a man aged 25 to 45 with type 1 diabetes. This chain uses TRBV7-8 with TRBJ2-7; perhaps TRBD1 as D (6 bases). CDR3 amino acids: CASSPRVGGEQYF. For the CDR3, the DNA is TGTGCCAGCAGCCCCCGGGTAGGGGGCGAGCAGTACTTC.